This T cell receptor beta chain was captured in a study of OX40 agonist ivuxolimab in advanced cancers. For the study in its entirety: The costimulatory receptor OX40 (CD134) was targeted by ivuxolimab, a fully human IgG2 agonistic monoclonal antibody. Intravenous ivuxolimab was administered to patients every 2 weeks at six dose levels: 0.01, 0.1, 0.3, 1.5, 3 and 10 mg/kg. Among the approximately 50 dose-escalation patients, about 20 had hepatocellular carcinoma, around 15 melanoma, 9 renal cell carcinoma and 9 head and neck cancer. A male proportion of almost 85% and a mean age of approximately 62 years, ranging from about 20 to 80, were recorded for the dose-escalation cohort. Patients were allowed to have had prior anti-PD-1, anti-PD-L1 or anti-CTLA-4 therapy, and 40% of the dose-escalation patients had been treated with checkpoint inhibitors. Partial responses occurred in three dose-escalation patients, of whom one had hepatocellular carcinoma and two had cutaneous melanoma. Peripheral TCRbeta sequencing aimed to test whether ivuxolimab altered TCR sequence diversity and caused clonal T-cell expansion. The paper covers the monotherapy dose-escalation part of the phase I ivuxolimab trial, which included N ≈ 50 patients. Broader findings and caveats from the paper: After ivuxolimab, more expanded clones were found on average in CD8+ T cells than in CD4+ T cells. In partial responders in the 0.1-3.0 mg/kg groups, normalized peripheral clonal expansion was found to be among the lowest, especially among CD8+ T cells. The antigen specificity of the clonally expanded peripheral T cells was not determined. Low levels of normalized T-cell clonal expansion were also shown by some nonresponding patients. At doses of 0.1 to 3.0 mg/kg, clonal expansion of both CD4+ and CD8+ T cells in blood was seen between baseline and week 6.

For sequencing of the TCRbeta CDR3 region, genomic DNA was extracted from the sorted cells. The immunoSEQ Assay was used to sequence the TCRbeta CDR3 regions. TCRdb took over this immuneACCESS table, retaining in-frame rearrangements with V and J assigned. Such tables are incomplete; in checked studies, under half of the missing clones stem from an unresolved V gene, and the remainder is unexplained. This sample comprises around 65,000 clones, roughly 89% of them detected only once. Of the sample, under 12% falls within the top ten clones. Patients with a history of autoimmune disease or receiving systemic immunosuppression were excluded from the trial. Peripheral blood for TCR sequencing was collected from all dose cohorts at baseline, on cycle 4 day 1, and on cycle 7 day 1. Samples came from an open-label, multicenter, first-in-human phase I dose-escalation trial of ivuxolimab. The trial enrolled adults with locally advanced or metastatic head and neck squamous cell, hepatocellular, melanoma or renal cell carcinoma. Before TCR sequencing, CD4+ T cells and CD8+ T cells from peripheral blood were sorted into separate populations.

Concerning this clone: The specificity of this receptor is unknown. Per-base qualities were not stored, and no clone one base away is much larger.

Trimming at the junction amounts to 1 base on V and 0 bases on J, and the germline ends lie 8 bases apart. The CDR3 holds 15 amino acids from the cysteine to the phenylalanine. The sequence is cut down to CDR3 DNA, 45 bases in frame from base 1. The germline V gene (reference sequence) specifies LNHNV as CDR1 and YYDKDF as CDR2. The sample here was CD4+ or CD8+ T cells sorted from blood, taken in a trial of the OX40 agonist ivuxolimab. Rearrangement joined TRBV15 to TRBJ2-3, with an unclear D gene assignment. The receptor's source is an adult with an advanced solid tumor such as melanoma, head and neck, liver or kidney cancer. In nucleotide form, the sequence is TGTGCCACCAGCAGAGGAATTGACAGCACAGATACGCAGTATTTT. Its protein product is CATSRGIDSTDTQYF.